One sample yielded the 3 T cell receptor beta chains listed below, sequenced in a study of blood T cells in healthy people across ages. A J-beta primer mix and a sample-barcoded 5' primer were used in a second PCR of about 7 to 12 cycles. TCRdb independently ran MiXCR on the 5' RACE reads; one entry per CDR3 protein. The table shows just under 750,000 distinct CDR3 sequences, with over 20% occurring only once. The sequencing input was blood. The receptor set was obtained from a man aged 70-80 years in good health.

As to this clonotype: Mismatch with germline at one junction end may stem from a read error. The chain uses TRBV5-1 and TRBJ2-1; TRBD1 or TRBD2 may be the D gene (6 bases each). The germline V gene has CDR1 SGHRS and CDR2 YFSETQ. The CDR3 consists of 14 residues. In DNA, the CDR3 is TGCGCCGGCAGTAATCTAGGGGGGATCTCGGAGCAGTTCTTC. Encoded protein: CAGSNLGGISEQFF.

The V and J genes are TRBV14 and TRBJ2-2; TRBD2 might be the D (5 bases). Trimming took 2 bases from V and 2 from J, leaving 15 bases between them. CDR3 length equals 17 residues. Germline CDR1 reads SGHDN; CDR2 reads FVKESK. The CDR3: CASSQRILAINTGELFF. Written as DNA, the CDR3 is TGTGCCAGCAGCCAAAGGATCCTAGCCATTAACACCGGGGAGCTGTTTTTT.

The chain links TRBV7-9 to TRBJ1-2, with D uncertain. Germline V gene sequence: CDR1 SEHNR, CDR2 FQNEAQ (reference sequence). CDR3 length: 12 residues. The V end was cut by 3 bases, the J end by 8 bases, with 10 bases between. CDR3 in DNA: TGTGCCAGCAGCTTTTTCGAGCAGGGCTACACCTTC. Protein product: CASSFFEQGYTF.